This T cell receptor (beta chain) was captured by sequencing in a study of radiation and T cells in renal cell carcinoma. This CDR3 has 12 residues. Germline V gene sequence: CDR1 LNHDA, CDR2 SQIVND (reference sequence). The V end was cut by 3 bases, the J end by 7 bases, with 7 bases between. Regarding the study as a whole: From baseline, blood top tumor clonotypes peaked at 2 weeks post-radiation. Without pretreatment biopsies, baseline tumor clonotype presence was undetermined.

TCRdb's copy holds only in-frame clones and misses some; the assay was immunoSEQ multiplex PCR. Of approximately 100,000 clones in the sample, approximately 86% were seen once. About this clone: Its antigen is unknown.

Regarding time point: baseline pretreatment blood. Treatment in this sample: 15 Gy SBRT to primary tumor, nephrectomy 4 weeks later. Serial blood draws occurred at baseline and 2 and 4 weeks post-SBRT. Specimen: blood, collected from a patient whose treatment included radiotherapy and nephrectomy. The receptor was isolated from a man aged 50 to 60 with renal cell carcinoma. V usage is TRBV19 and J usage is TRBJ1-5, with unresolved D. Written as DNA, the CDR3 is TGTGCCAGTAGTATTTTGGGGCAGCCCCAGCATTTT. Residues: CASSILGQPQHF.